The rows below give T cell receptor beta chains drawn from one sample of a study of T cell responses to AZD1222 COVID-19 vaccine. Method: immunoSEQ multiplex PCR; TCRdb's copy keeps in-frame clones and lacks some. The sample gives 110,000 to 150,000 clones, about 89% of which show up once; 2.9% is in the top ten. The sequencing here drew on peripheral blood, taken on day 0 of AZD1222 vaccination. The receptors shown here come from an adult in good health. CDR3s include the opening cysteine and the closing phenylalanine or tryptophan. The D gene is left open where the match is weak. The size of a clone is reported for some rows only, either as once, few or many, or as a class for expanded clones.

v_gene: TRBV7-2
abundance: few
d_gene: .
j_gene: TRBJ1-2
CDR3nt: TGTGCCAGCAGCTTCGGGGCCCGGAGGGGCTACACCTTC
CDR3aa: CASSFGARRGYTF

v_gene: TRBV28
abundance: .
d_gene: .
j_gene: TRBJ2-4
CDR3nt: TGTGCCAGCAGTCCCTGGGGGGACCCAAAAGGCATTCAGTACTTC
CDR3aa: CASSPWGDPKGIQYF

v_gene: TRBV5-1
abundance: few
d_gene: .
j_gene: TRBJ2-1
CDR3nt: TGCGCCAGCAGCGGGTCGGGACTGGTGGGCGATGAGCAGTTCTTC
CDR3aa: CASSGSGLVGDEQFF

v_gene: TRBV5-4
abundance: .
d_gene: TRBD1
j_gene: TRBJ2-7
CDR3nt: TGTGCCAGCAGCCATGGCGGCAGGGGGTACGAGCAGTACTTC
CDR3aa: CASSHGGRGYEQYF

v_gene: TRBV5-5
abundance: few
d_gene: TRBD1
j_gene: TRBJ2-2
CDR3nt: TGTGCCAGCAGCCCCGGGACAGGGTTCGTCGGGGAGCTGTTTTTT
CDR3aa: CASSPGTGFVGELFF

v_gene: TRBV24-1
abundance: .
d_gene: .
j_gene: TRBJ2-3
CDR3nt: TGTGCCCCCCGAGGGGGGGGCACAGATACGCAGTATTTT
CDR3aa: CAPRGGGTDTQYF

v_gene: TRBV6-1
abundance: .
d_gene: .
j_gene: TRBJ1-1
CDR3nt: TGTGCCAGCAGCCCCGGCCGAGGGACTGAAGCTTTCTTT
CDR3aa: CASSPGRGTEAFF

v_gene: TRBV20-1
abundance: .
d_gene: TRBD1
j_gene: TRBJ2-7
CDR3nt: TGCAGTGCTAGTGCCCCCAGGGGGCTGGGAGAGCAGTACTTC
CDR3aa: CSASAPRGLGEQYF

v_gene: TRBV18
abundance: .
d_gene: .
j_gene: TRBJ1-6
CDR3nt: TGTGCCACCCATGCAGGAGGGGCCTATAATTCACCCCTCCACTTT
CDR3aa: CATHAGGAYNSPLHF

v_gene: TRBV12-3/TRBV12-4
abundance: .
d_gene: .
j_gene: TRBJ1-2
CDR3nt: TGTGCCAGCAAGGATGGGGGGCCAAGTGGCTACACCTTC
CDR3aa: CASKDGGPSGYTF

v_gene: TRBV28
abundance: once
d_gene: .
j_gene: TRBJ2-7
CDR3nt: TGTGCCAGCAGTGAGGGAGTGTCACCCTACGAGCAGTACTTC
CDR3aa: CASSEGVSPYEQYF

v_gene: TRBV5-1
abundance: .
d_gene: TRBD1
j_gene: TRBJ1-1
CDR3nt: TGCGCCAGCAGCTATAGACAGGGGGGTCCTGAAGCTTTCTTT
CDR3aa: CASSYRQGGPEAFF

v_gene: TRBV4-2
abundance: once
d_gene: TRBD1
j_gene: TRBJ1-3
CDR3nt: TGTGCCAGCAGCCAAGATTTAGTCCAATGGACAGGTATCTCTGGAAACACCATATATTTT
CDR3aa: CASSQDLVQWTGISGNTIYF

v_gene: TRBV4-2
abundance: .
d_gene: .
j_gene: TRBJ1-3
CDR3nt: TGTGCCAGCAGCCAAGATCAACCAGGGTCTGGAAACACCATATATTTT
CDR3aa: CASSQDQPGSGNTIYF

v_gene: TRBV9
abundance: .
d_gene: .
j_gene: TRBJ2-5
CDR3nt: TGTGCCAGCAGCGTAGGAGGAGAAGAGACCCAGTACTTC
CDR3aa: CASSVGGEETQYF

v_gene: TRBV30
abundance: .
d_gene: .
j_gene: TRBJ1-6
CDR3nt: TGTGCCTGCAGAGAAAGCTCCTATAATTCACCCCTCCACTTT
CDR3aa: CACRESSYNSPLHF

v_gene: TRBV7-9
abundance: .
d_gene: .
j_gene: TRBJ1-2
CDR3nt: TGTGCCAGCAGCTCCCTGACAGTCAACTATGGCTACACCTTC
CDR3aa: CASSSLTVNYGYTF

v_gene: TRBV7-8
abundance: .
d_gene: .
j_gene: TRBJ2-5
CDR3nt: TGTGCCAGCAGCTTACCGGGTCTACAAGAAGAGACCCAGTACTTC
CDR3aa: CASSLPGLQEETQYF

v_gene: TRBV6-2/TRBV6-3
abundance: .
d_gene: .
j_gene: TRBJ2-7
CDR3nt: TGTGCCAGCAGTTTGCCGGGACTCCACTACGAGCAGTACTTC
CDR3aa: CASSLPGLHYEQYF

v_gene: TRBV19
abundance: .
d_gene: TRBD2
j_gene: TRBJ2-1
CDR3nt: TGTGCCAGTACCACCGGGGCGGGGGTAAATGAGCAGTTCTTC
CDR3aa: CASTTGAGVNEQFF

v_gene: TRBV30
abundance: .
d_gene: .
j_gene: TRBJ1-5
CDR3nt: TGTGCCTGGAGTGTTGGGGGGAATCAGCCCCAGCATTTT
CDR3aa: CAWSVGGNQPQHF

v_gene: TRBV7-8
abundance: .
d_gene: TRBD1
j_gene: TRBJ2-1
CDR3nt: TGTGCCAGCAGTGTAACGACAGGGGTTAACCATGAGCAGTTCTTC
CDR3aa: CASSVTTGVNHEQFF

v_gene: TRBV5-1
abundance: .
d_gene: .
j_gene: TRBJ1-2
CDR3nt: TGCGCCAGCAGCTTGACAGGGCTGAATGGCTACACCTTC
CDR3aa: CASSLTGLNGYTF

v_gene: TRBV4-3
abundance: .
d_gene: .
j_gene: TRBJ1-2
CDR3nt: TGCGCCAGCAGCCAAGATAATCCGGGCTTGTCGTATGGCTACACCTTC
CDR3aa: CASSQDNPGLSYGYTF

v_gene: TRBV19
abundance: once
d_gene: .
j_gene: TRBJ1-5
CDR3nt: TGTGCCAGTAGTCTCCTCCTCGGCAGGGCCACTCAGCCCCAGCATTTT
CDR3aa: CASSLLLGRATQPQHF

v_gene: TRBV7-9
abundance: .
d_gene: .
j_gene: TRBJ2-7
CDR3nt: TGTGCCAGCAGCTTTGACGGATGGGGTGTGGAGCAGTACTTC
CDR3aa: CASSFDGWGVEQYF

v_gene: TRBV15
abundance: .
d_gene: TRBD1
j_gene: TRBJ1-6
CDR3nt: TGTGCCACCAGCAGAGATAAGGGGGCAGGGACACCCCTCCACTTT
CDR3aa: CATSRDKGAGTPLHF

v_gene: TRBV9
abundance: .
d_gene: TRBD1
j_gene: TRBJ2-1
CDR3nt: TGTGCCAGCAGCCCTCAGGGGGCTTCCTACAATGAGCAGTTCTTC
CDR3aa: CASSPQGASYNEQFF

v_gene: TRBV2
abundance: .
d_gene: .
j_gene: TRBJ2-2
CDR3nt: TGTGCCAGCAATCCCCGGGGGCCCCGAGACACCGGGGAGCTGTTTTTT
CDR3aa: CASNPRGPRDTGELFF

v_gene: TRBV2
abundance: .
d_gene: .
j_gene: TRBJ1-1
CDR3nt: TGTGCCAGCAGTGAAGCCGAAAACACTGAAGCTTTCTTT
CDR3aa: CASSEAENTEAFF

v_gene: TRBV6-1
abundance: .
d_gene: TRBD2
j_gene: TRBJ2-3
CDR3nt: TGTGCCAGCAGTGGGGCGGGAGCGGGGGGGCCAGATACGCAGTATTTT
CDR3aa: CASSGAGAGGPDTQYF

v_gene: TRBV5-1
abundance: .
d_gene: .
j_gene: TRBJ2-2
CDR3nt: TGCGCCAGCAGCTTTGGGCTGGACACCGGGGAGCTGTTTTTT
CDR3aa: CASSFGLDTGELFF

v_gene: TRBV7-3
abundance: .
d_gene: .
j_gene: TRBJ2-1
CDR3nt: TGTGCCAGCAGTTTAAAGGGGGGTACCCTAAATGAGCAGTTCTTC
CDR3aa: CASSLKGGTLNEQFF

v_gene: TRBV9
abundance: .
d_gene: TRBD1
j_gene: TRBJ1-1
CDR3nt: TGTGCCAGCAGCGTAGATGGGACAGGGAGCCCTGAAGCTTTCTTT
CDR3aa: CASSVDGTGSPEAFF

v_gene: TRBV6-2/TRBV6-3
abundance: .
d_gene: TRBD2
j_gene: TRBJ2-2
CDR3nt: TGTGCCAGCAGTAGCGGGAGGGAATCCACCGGGGAGCTGTTTTTT
CDR3aa: CASSSGRESTGELFF

v_gene: TRBV7-9
abundance: .
d_gene: .
j_gene: TRBJ1-1
CDR3nt: TGTGCCAGCAGCTATCCTACTGAAGCTTTCTTT
CDR3aa: CASSYPTEAFF

v_gene: TRBV7-9
abundance: .
d_gene: .
j_gene: TRBJ1-1
CDR3nt: TGTGCCAGCAGGGTCGGGGAATTGAACACTGAAGCTTTCTTT
CDR3aa: CASRVGELNTEAFF

v_gene: TRBV7-9
abundance: .
d_gene: TRBD1
j_gene: TRBJ1-2
CDR3nt: TGTGCCAGCAGCCCAACAGGGGAAGGAGGCTACACCTTC
CDR3aa: CASSPTGEGGYTF

v_gene: TRBV18
abundance: once
d_gene: TRBD1
j_gene: TRBJ1-5
CDR3nt: TGTGCCAGCTCCCCCGACAGGGATCAGCCCCAGCATTTT
CDR3aa: CASSPDRDQPQHF

v_gene: TRBV5-4
abundance: .
d_gene: .
j_gene: TRBJ2-3
CDR3nt: TGTGCCAGCAGCAGCGGCGGTATCGGCACAGATACGCAGTATTTT
CDR3aa: CASSSGGIGTDTQYF

v_gene: TRBV3-1/TRBV3-2
abundance: once
d_gene: .
j_gene: TRBJ1-1
CDR3nt: TGTGCCAGCAGCCCACAGACAGGAGGGAACACTGAAGCTTTCTTT
CDR3aa: CASSPQTGGNTEAFF

v_gene: TRBV7-9
abundance: .
d_gene: TRBD2
j_gene: TRBJ2-3
CDR3nt: TGTGCCAGCAGCTTAACCCTGACTAGCGGGGGGCAAGATACGCAGTATTTT
CDR3aa: CASSLTLTSGGQDTQYF

v_gene: TRBV5-6
abundance: .
d_gene: TRBD1
j_gene: TRBJ1-4
CDR3nt: TGTGCCAGCAGCTTACCTTGGACAGGGGCGAAGGAAAAACTGTTTTTT
CDR3aa: CASSLPWTGAKEKLFF

v_gene: TRBV7-2
abundance: .
d_gene: .
j_gene: TRBJ2-3
CDR3nt: TGTGCCAGCAGCCCAGTGGCCTCTGATACGCAGTATTTT
CDR3aa: CASSPVASDTQYF

v_gene: TRBV5-4
abundance: .
d_gene: .
j_gene: TRBJ2-1
CDR3nt: TGTGCCAGCCGCCAGGGTCTTCCCATTTACAATGAGCAGTTCTTC
CDR3aa: CASRQGLPIYNEQFF

v_gene: TRBV7-3
abundance: .
d_gene: .
j_gene: TRBJ2-7
CDR3nt: TGTGCCAGCAGCTTAACTCCCAGGGGCCTCAACGAGCAGTACTTC
CDR3aa: CASSLTPRGLNEQYF

v_gene: TRBV30
abundance: .
d_gene: .
j_gene: TRBJ1-3
CDR3nt: TGTGCCTGGAGTGTAGGAGGGATCGGAAACACCATATATTTT
CDR3aa: CAWSVGGIGNTIYF

v_gene: TRBV4-2
abundance: once
d_gene: TRBD1
j_gene: TRBJ1-1
CDR3nt: TGTGCCAGCAGCCAAGAACCAGGGGGACTAACTGAAGCTTTCTTT
CDR3aa: CASSQEPGGLTEAFF

v_gene: TRBV7-2
abundance: .
d_gene: TRBD2
j_gene: TRBJ2-2
CDR3nt: TGTGCCAGCAGCTCCCTAGCGGGTGCCGGGGAGCTGTTTTTT
CDR3aa: CASSSLAGAGELFF

v_gene: TRBV9
abundance: .
d_gene: .
j_gene: TRBJ1-3
CDR3nt: TGTGCCAGCAGCGTAATGGGCCAGGGTGGAAACACCATATATTTT
CDR3aa: CASSVMGQGGNTIYF

v_gene: TRBV19
abundance: .
d_gene: TRBD1
j_gene: TRBJ2-7
CDR3nt: TGTGCCACCCTCCGGGAACAGGGGCGCCGAACCTACGAGCAGTACTTC
CDR3aa: CATLREQGRRTYEQYF